This TCR beta chain was identified in a study of T cell clusters in autoimmune cytopenias. The V gene's germline CDR1 is GTSNPN and CDR2 SVGIG (reference sequence). The CDR3 has 13 amino acids. TRB amplification used 200 to 250 ng of peripheral blood genomic DNA. One tube held mixed TRB-A and TRB-B primer pools for touch-down PCR. TCRdb reprocessed the multiplex PCR reads and stores each CDR3 protein as one record, lacking DNA. The table gives around 6,800 distinct CDR3 sequences; the top ten clones make up roughly 18% of it. Notes on the study in general: TRB repertoire shifts in secondary cytopenia and chronic lymphocytic leukemia mostly reflected lymphoma, not autoimmunity. No cluster-lack signature appeared between secondary cytopenia and chronic lymphocytic leukemia patients, apparently due to lymphoma masking.

By frequency, this clonotype registers medium-sized. Antigen: not known. The data were also submitted as part of a second study, on T cell repertoires in aging, cancer and after chemotherapy. That source notes: Over several months to years, re-sampled healthy donor repertoires clearly shared clones.

The clonotype comes from a human donor in good health. Source material: peripheral blood. The genes are TRBV30 and TRBJ1-2. The CDR3 spells CAWSVEANYGYTF.